This T cell receptor beta chain was retrieved from a study of T cells in Graves' hyperthyroidism and ophthalmopathy. The wider study: Before treatment of any kind, peripheral blood was taken at initial diagnosis.

Broader study findings: The model's output predicted ophthalmopathy at a median of roughly 6.9 months prior to onset. Blood shared most expanded thyroid clonotypes above 0.001.

TCR beta CDR3 regions were amplified from RNA transcripts. The TCR CDR3 first-round RT-PCR relied on the HTBI primer set. A single record per CDR3 protein comes from TCRdb applying MiXCR to the multiplex PCR reads. The repertoire holds around 250,000 distinct CDR3 sequences, with about 17% as singletons. Each ophthalmopathy patient scored at least 3 on the Clinical Activity Score and at least 4 on NOSPECS grade, with duration under 3 months. Germline V gene lookup returns CDR1 SEHNR and CDR2 FQNEAQ (reference sequence). This CDR3 has 16 amino acids. J lost 4 bases, V lost 5 bases, and 8 bases had no gene match. The table lists this clonotype with a few counts. Its antigen is unknown.

The TCR comes from a woman in her late teens or twenties with Graves' ophthalmopathy. The specimen sequenced was blood. V gene TRBV7-9 combines with J gene TRBJ2-2; 9 positions agree with TRBD2. The CDR3 sequence: CASSREAGGITGELFF. The DNA for the CDR3 is TGTGCCAGCAGCAGGGAGGCGGGAGGGATCACCGGGGAGCTGTTTTTT.